The 16 T cell receptor beta chains reported below all come from one sample, sequenced in a study of glioma-infiltrating T cells. Using RNA template, CDR3s of TCR alpha and beta were amplified with iRepertoire arm-PCR. TCRdb recomputed calls from the multiplex PCR reads with MiXCR, one row per CDR3 protein. This sample has roughly 350,000 distinct CDR3 sequences; roughly two fifths occur once, and the top ten carry 12%. What was sequenced was glioma tissue, nonneoplastic brain tissue, or PBMCs (not recorded which). All receptors derive from a human donor with low-grade glioma or glioblastoma, undergoing nonglioma brain surgery, or in good health (not recorded which).

J is TRBJ1-1 and V is TRBV19; tentatively, D is TRBD1 (6 bases). This CDR3 comprises 12 residues. Germline V gives CDR1 LNHDA, CDR2 SQIVND (reference sequence). V was cut by 6 bases and J by 6 bases, with 11 bases left in between. The CDR3 here is CASSQQGPEAFF. The DNA for the CDR3 is TGTGCCAGTAGCCAACAGGGCCCTGAAGCTTTCTTT. Filled out from reference TRBV19 and TRBJ1-1, the complete variable domain reads DGGITQSPKYLFRKEGQNVTLSCEQNLNHDAMYWYRQDPGQGLRLIYYSQIVNDFQKGDIAEGYSVSREKKESFPLTVTSAQKNPTAFYLCASSQQGPEAFFGQGTRLTVV.

The sample holds a few counts of this clonotype. V gene TRBV7-3 combines with J gene TRBJ2-5; D is possibly TRBD2 (6 bases). The length of the CDR3 is 15 residues. With 2 bases removed from V and 4 bases from J, the gap between germline ends came to 14 bases. The germline CDR1 and CDR2 sequences are SGHTA and FQGTGA. This CDR3 reads CASSLYGGVGETQYF. CDR3 sequence (DNA): TGTGCCAGCAGCTTATACGGGGGAGTGGGAGAGACCCAGTACTTC. Full variable domain (rest looked up from reference TRBV7-3 and TRBJ2-5): GAGVSQTPSNKVTEKGKYVELRCDPISGHTALYWYRQSLGQGPEFLIYFQGTGAADDSGLPNDRFFAVRPEGSVSTLKIQRTERGDSAVYLCASSLYGGVGETQYFGPGTRLLVL.

This clonotype was counted only a few times. The chain carries TRBV6-1 and TRBJ2-7; D gene unclear. The CDR3 extends over 17 amino acids. The V gene's germline CDR1 is MNHNS and CDR2 SASEGT. The V gene lost 5 bases and the J gene lost 2 bases, with 22 bases spanning the gap. CDR3 amino acids: CASSHPNWERGPYEQYF. In DNA form, the CDR3 reads TGTGCCAGCAGTCACCCGAATTGGGAAAGAGGCCCCTACGAGCAGTACTTC.

J is TRBJ2-1 and V is TRBV20-1; the match to TRBD1 covers 9 bases. The CDR3 runs 12 residues. Looked up from germline, CDR1 is DFQATT and CDR2 is SNEGSKA (reference sequence). The junction had 4 bases not matched to a gene; V was cut back by 7 bases and J by 6 bases. In DNA, the CDR3 is TGCAGTGGGCAGACAGGGGGCAATGAGCAGTTCTTC. It yields the protein CSGQTGGNEQFF.

This rearrangement joins TRBV11-1 to TRBJ2-1; D gene unclear. CDR1 and CDR2 (germline): SGHAT, FQDESV (reference sequence). V lost 4 bases and J lost 4, with 14 bases in between. This CDR3 spans 15 amino acids. This chain's CDR3 is CASSSPRGGYNEQFF. As DNA, the CDR3 is TGTGCCAGCAGCTCCCCACGAGGTGGTTACAATGAGCAGTTCTTC.

This clonotype came up many times. V gene TRBV20-1 combines with J gene TRBJ1-5; TRBD1 aligns across 7 bases. Germline CDR1 and CDR2: DFQATT and SNEGSKA (reference sequence). Unmatched junction bases numbered 13, after V lost 1 base and J lost 10 bases. There are 15 residues in the CDR3. The CDR3 loop is CSARASGQRVSPQHF. CDR3 DNA sequence: TGCAGTGCTAGAGCGTCGGGACAGCGTGTATCACCCCAGCATTTT.

The V call is TRBV15, the J call TRBJ2-7, with D unresolved. Trimming took 3 bases from V and 7 from J, leaving 13 bases between them. CDR3 size: 13 residues. Germline V gives CDR1 LNHNV, CDR2 YYDKDF (reference sequence). The chain's CDR3 is CATSSDAAYEQYF. CDR3 sequence (DNA): TGTGCCACCAGCAGTGACGCAGCGTATGAGCAGTACTTC.

CDR3 amino acids: CASSLSIGRRNEQFF. For the CDR3, the DNA is TGTGCCAGCAGCTTGAGTATTGGACGCCGCAATGAGCAGTTCTTC. The chain links TRBV7-2 to TRBJ2-1; D is unclear. Between the trimmed V and J ends, which lost 3 bases and 6 bases, there was a span of 15 bases. Per the germline V gene, CDR1 is SGHTA and CDR2 is FQGNSA. The CDR3 totals 15 residues.

This chain joins TRBV7-9 and TRBJ2-3, with 13 bases aligning to TRBD2. With 0 bases clipped from V and 5 bases from J, the junction kept 11 bases outside the gene matches. This CDR3 spans 19 amino acids. Germline-derived CDR1 and CDR2 are SEHNR and FQNEAQ (reference sequence). CDR3 protein: CASSLAAPGLAGRIDTQYF. The CDR3 region has the DNA TGTGCCAGCAGCTTAGCGGCACCGGGACTAGCGGGAAGGATAGATACGCAGTATTTT.

Note on this clonotype: A much larger clone is a single base away; this may be a read error. V and J are TRBV6-2 or TRBV6-3 and TRBJ1-1, with D perhaps matching TRBD1 (6 bases). Per germline, CDR1 MNHEY and CDR2 SVGEGT. CDR3 length equals 15 residues. The V gene lost 8 bases and the J gene lost 7 bases, with 23 bases spanning the gap. CDR3 amino acids: CASFPERGRHFEAFF. In DNA, the CDR3 is TGTGCCAGCTTCCCGGAGAGGGGGAGACATTTTGAAGCTTTCTTT.

The genes are TRBV7-9 and TRBJ2-1; 9 bases fit TRBD1. Unmatched junction bases numbered 7, after V lost 6 bases and J lost 4 bases. Germline V lookup: CDR1 SEHNR, CDR2 FQNEAQ (reference sequence). The CDR3 is made up of 15 amino acids. The CDR3 DNA reads as TGTGCCAGCAGGGGCCGGGACAGGGTATACAATGAGCAGTTCTTC. Protein sequence: CASRGRDRVYNEQFF.

The chain employs TRBV19 and TRBJ1-1; TRBD1 aligns across 8 bases. Trimming at V came to 3 bases and at J to 0 bases, leaving 0 bases not matched to a gene. The CDR3 spans 14 residues. The germline gives CDR1 LNHDA, CDR2 SQIVND (reference sequence). The CDR3 region is CASSMTGVNTEAFF. In nucleotides, the CDR3 is TGTGCCAGTAGTATGACAGGGGTGAACACTGAAGCTTTCTTT.

The chain recombines TRBV28 with TRBJ2-5; 7 positions match TRBD2. In germline, CDR1 is MDHEN, CDR2 SYDVKM. The CDR3 spans 17 residues. Unmatched junction bases numbered 14, after V lost 7 bases and J lost 0 bases. This CDR3 is CASTSGTTSPYQETQYF. In DNA, the CDR3 is TGTGCCAGCACCTCGGGGACTACCAGCCCGTACCAAGAGACCCAGTACTTC.

Details on this clonotype: A much larger clone differs by one base, so this may be a read error. The chain employs TRBV27 and TRBJ2-1; TRBD2 might be the D (5 bases). Germline CDR1 MNHEY, CDR2 SMNVEV (reference sequence). The CDR3 has 14 residues. In nucleotides, the CDR3 is TGTGCCAGCAGTCCGACGGGAAGTTACAATAAGCAGTTCTTC. Amino acids: CASSPTGSYNKQFF.

The chain is built from TRBV2 and TRBJ1-3, with TRBD1 matching over 8 bases. Germline V CDR1 and CDR2: SNHLY, FYNNEI. The CDR3 consists of 13 residues. V lost 6 bases to trimming and J lost 8 bases; unmatched junction nucleotides: 6. The CDR3 sequence is CASSGQGLDTIYF. The CDR3 region has the DNA TGTGCCAGCAGCGGACAGGGCCTAGACACCATATATTTT.

In regard to this clonotype: A much larger clone sits a single nucleotide away, making a read error possible. The chain carries TRBV28 and TRBJ2-7; D is tentatively TRBD1 or TRBD2 (7 bases each). There are 15 residues in the CDR3. V lost 7 bases and J 4 bases, leaving 20 bases between the germline ends. Germline CDR1 and CDR2: MDHEN and SYDVKM. CDR3 in DNA: TGTGCCAGCACCCTCAGGGGGGGCTTTGGATACGAGCAGTACTTC. Translated: CASTLRGGFGYEQYF.